Listed below are T cell receptor beta chains from one sample, sequenced in a study of T-cell reconstitution after alpha-beta-depleted transplantation in children. TCRdb reprocessed the PCR reads via MiXCR and lists one record per CDR3 protein. The sample holds approximately 650,000 distinct CDR3 sequences, about an eighth seen once. The sample was PBMCs, taken before TCRalphabeta/CD19-depleted stem cell transplant. These receptors were collected from a girl aged 2 to 10 with congenital amegakaryocytic thrombocytopenia, due to receive a stem cell transplant. The CDR3 runs from the conserved cysteine through the conserved F or W. Each record gives: D gene, V gene, clone size, J gene, CDR3 DNA, CDR3 protein. The D gene is left open where the match is weak. Some rows mark clone size as missing; the rest say once, few, many or name a class of expanded clone.

>TRBD1|TRBV10-3|many|TRBJ1-1
TGTGCCATCACTCCCGACAGGGGGGCCACTGAAGCTTTCTTT
CAITPDRGATEAFF
>NA|TRBV4-2|few|TRBJ2-3
TGTGCCAGCAGCCAAGACGGACGTGTCGGCGATACGCAGTATTTT
CASSQDGRVGDTQYF
>NA|TRBV15|NA|TRBJ2-1
TGTGCCACCAGCAGAGCGGGCCTCATCGGGTCAAATGAGCAGTTCTTC
CATSRAGLIGSNEQFF
>NA|TRBV12-3/TRBV12-4|few|TRBJ2-7
TGTGCCAGCATGGGGGGCTCCTACGAGCAGTACTTC
CASMGGSYEQYF
>NA|TRBV7-9|many|TRBJ2-5
TGTGCCAGCAGCCATCCGGACCGTCAAGAGACCCAGTACTTC
CASSHPDRQETQYF
>TRBD2|TRBV10-3|many|TRBJ2-3
TGTGCCATCAGTGCTAGCGGAAACACAGATACGCAGTATTTT
CAISASGNTDTQYF
>TRBD2|TRBV7-9|few|TRBJ2-7
TGTGCCAGCAGCTTGACTAGCGTAAGGTGGGAGCAGTACTTC
CASSLTSVRWEQYF
>TRBD2|TRBV5-1|many|TRBJ2-7
TGCGCCAGCAGCTTGGCCTCTAGCGGGACCTACGAGCAGTACTTC
CASSLASSGTYEQYF
>TRBD1|TRBV2|NA|TRBJ2-3
TGTGCCAGCTGCCGGGACAGGGCCGCAGATACGCAGTATTTT
CASCRDRAADTQYF
>NA|TRBV7-9|many|TRBJ1-2
TGTGCCAGCAGGATACTGGGGCCCGATGGCTACACCTTC
CASRILGPDGYTF
>NA|TRBV12-3/TRBV12-4|NA|TRBJ1-1
TGTGCCAGCAGTTCCTTGGGGGAAGCTTTCTTT
CASSSLGEAFF
>NA|TRBV11-2|many|TRBJ2-7
TGTGCCTCCGAAGACGGGGACACCCCCTACGAGCAGTACTTC
CASEDGDTPYEQYF
>NA|TRBV20-1|many|TRBJ1-5
TGCAGTGCCCAAATAATGCGAGGGCCCGATCAGCCCCAGCATTTT
CSAQIMRGPDQPQHF
>NA|TRBV5-1|many|TRBJ2-1
TGCGCCAGCAGCCCCCGGGATCCCCTCTATGAGCAGTTCTTC
CASSPRDPLYEQFF
>NA|TRBV7-3|few|TRBJ2-3
TGTGCCAGCGGGCAGGGAATCACAGATACGCAGTATTTT
CASGQGITDTQYF
>NA|TRBV6-2/TRBV6-3|many|TRBJ2-3
TGTGCCAGCAGTTACTCGTTAGCGGAGTGGAGCACAGATACGCAGTATTTT
CASSYSLAEWSTDTQYF